This TCR beta chain appears in the sequencing data of a study of blood T cells in healthy people across ages. Study findings and constraints: A strong correlation was seen between TCR beta diversity and naive T cell percentage. Significant beta diversity loss was already apparent by age approximately 37, declining roughly linearly.

Concerning this clonotype itself: Its antigen remains unidentified.

The germline V gene encodes CDR1 SGHTA and CDR2 FQGNSA. This CDR3 is built from 13 residues. The V gene lost 8 bases and the J gene lost 3 bases, with 11 bases spanning the gap. Using a J-beta primer mix together with a sample-barcoded 5' primer, a second PCR was run for 7 to 11 cycles. One entry per CDR3 protein, called by TCRdb with MiXCR from the 5' RACE reads. Of 920,000 or so distinct CDR3 sequences listed, 40% to 50% were seen once; the top ten hold approximately 19%. The rearrangement joins TRBV7-2 to TRBJ2-1; D is undetermined. The receptor's source is an older woman in good health. The material sequenced was blood. CDR3 sequence: CASATSLYNEQFF. The CDR3 bases are TGTGCCAGCGCCACTTCCCTCTACAATGAGCAGTTCTTC.